These 5 T cell receptor beta chains came from one sample sequenced in a study of CD8+ T cells in alopecia areata. Extracted from the samples, RNA was reverse transcribed into cDNA to serve as the sequencing template. Using immunoSEQ multiplex PCR, the repertoire was profiled, and TCRdb retains in-frame clones only, with some absent. The table shows some 170,000 clones, with 58% occurring only once. Treatment specified: oral pan-JAK inhibitor, 5-10 mg twice daily. The sequenced sample was CD4+ T cells sorted from blood, obtained between weeks 55 and 65, from a patient treated with tofacitinib. The receptors stem from a human donor with alopecia areata.

The gene calls are TRBV29-1 and TRBJ1-3; TRBD1 might be the D (5 bases). Germline loops: CDR1 SQVTM, CDR2 ANQGSEA. The V and J ends lost 6 bases and 0 bases respectively, with 12 bases between them. The CDR3 consists of 14 residues. The CDR3 protein is CSVTQVLSGNTIYF. DNA for the CDR3: TGCAGCGTGACACAGGTCCTCTCTGGAAACACCATATATTTT.

As concerns this clone: Other DNA sequences in the same sample also yield this CDR3. The V call is TRBV30, the J call TRBJ2-5, with D hard to call. CDR1 and CDR2 (germline): GTSNPN, SVGIG (reference sequence). The CDR3 covers 12 residues. Trimming left V 0 bases short and J 4 bases short, with 6 bases between. The CDR3 DNA reads TGTGCCTGGAGTGTATCCGGAGAGACCCAGTACTTC. It encodes CAWSVSGETQYF.

The CDR3 DNA reads TGCGCCAGCAGCTCCCGGGGGGTTGGCTTTTCGGACACTGAAGCTTTCTTT. Amino acids: CASSSRGVGFSDTEAFF. The chain combines TRBV4-1 with TRBJ1-1; TRBD1 is a possible D gene (5 bases). The V gene lost 5 bases and the J gene lost 3 bases, with 22 bases spanning the gap. The germline gives CDR1 MGHRA, CDR2 YSYEKL. The CDR3 extends over 17 amino acids.

The rearrangement joins TRBV10-3 to TRBJ2-7; 13 nucleotides line up with TRBD2. Germline V CDR1 and CDR2: ENHRY, SYGVKD. With 8 bases clipped from V and 6 bases from J, the junction kept 7 bases outside the gene matches. The CDR3 sequence is 14 residues long. The CDR3 sequence is CAIAPGLAGIEQYF. In DNA, the CDR3 is TGTGCCATCGCCCCGGGACTAGCGGGGATCGAGCAGTACTTC.

V gene TRBV4-1 combines with J gene TRBJ1-5, with D possibly matching TRBD1 (6 bases). This CDR3 is 17 amino acids long. The germline V gene encodes CDR1 MGHRA and CDR2 YSYEKL. Trimming took off 1 base at V and 4 bases at J, with 17 bases between the two ends. The CDR3 reads CASSQGSGGGRNQPQHF. The CDR3 DNA sequence: TGCGCCAGCAGCCAAGGCTCGGGAGGGGGACGGAATCAGCCCCAGCATTTT.